The 27 T cell receptor beta chains below come from one sample, sequenced in a study of control samples from healthy donors and cancer patients. Measured with immunoSEQ multiplex PCR; TCRdb has only the in-frame clones, and not every one. The sample lists 160,000 or so clones; roughly 94% were seen once. The sequenced material came from PBMCs. The receptors here all came from a man between 60 and 70 years old with colorectal cancer.

This rearrangement joins TRBV15 to TRBJ1-3; a possible D gene is TRBD1 (5 bases). CDR3 size: 17 residues. Between the trimmed V and J ends, which lost 0 bases and 1 base, there was a span of 13 bases. The germline V gene has CDR1 LNHNV and CDR2 YYDKDF (reference sequence). This CDR3 is CATSREGLGLSGNTIYF. DNA of the CDR3: TGTGCCACCAGCAGAGAGGGGTTGGGACTTTCTGGAAACACCATATATTTT.

The V call is TRBV10-3, the J call TRBJ1-5; 10 positions match TRBD1. Unmatched junction bases numbered 3, after V lost 11 bases and J lost 5 bases. Germline CDR1 is ENHRY and CDR2 is SYGVKD. The CDR3 is 12 residues long. CDR3 DNA sequence: TGTGCCGCAGGACAGGGGGATCAGCCCCAGCATTTT. It translates to CAAGQGDQPQHF.

This chain uses TRBV25-1 with TRBJ1-5, with 10 nucleotides matching TRBD1. V was pared by 3 bases and J by 0 bases, with 5 bases of the junction left unmatched. This CDR3 has 17 residues. The germline gives CDR1 MGHDK, CDR2 SYGVNS. The CDR3 sequence: CASSDGGTGASNQPQHF. The DNA of the CDR3 is TGTGCCAGCAGTGACGGAGGGACAGGGGCTAGCAATCAGCCCCAGCATTTT.

V and J are TRBV2 and TRBJ1-5; D is unresolved. There are 15 residues in the CDR3. Trimming pared 0 bases from V and 9 bases from J, leaving 15 bases between. From germline, CDR1 is SNHLY and CDR2 FYNNEI. The CDR3 sequence is CASSEAPEGSRPQHF. The CDR3 DNA reads as TGTGCCAGCAGTGAAGCGCCGGAAGGGTCCAGGCCCCAGCATTTT. Drawing the rest from reference TRBV2 and TRBJ1-5, the complete variable domain is EPEVTQTPSHQVTQMGQEVILRCVPISNHLYFYWYRQILGQKVEFLVSFYNNEISEKSEIFDDQFSVERPDGSNFTLKIRSTKLEDSAMYFCASSEAPEGSRPQHFGDGTRLSIL.

The genes are TRBV27 and TRBJ1-2, with 11 bases matching TRBD1. The junction had 8 bases not matched to a gene; V was cut back by 5 bases and J by 3 bases. Per germline, CDR1 MNHEY and CDR2 SMNVEV (reference sequence). The CDR3 consists of 16 residues. CDR3 residues: CASSHDWTGGHYGYTF. The CDR3 DNA is TGTGCCAGCAGTCACGACTGGACAGGGGGCCACTATGGCTACACCTTC.

This sequence joins TRBV6-5 and TRBJ1-5; D gene ambiguous. Trimming stripped 2 bases from V and 0 bases from J, with 5 bases between. Germline-derived CDR1 and CDR2 are MNHEY and SVGAGI. The CDR3 is made up of 14 amino acids. CDR3 protein: CASSYGASNQPQHF. Here the CDR3 DNA reads TGTGCCAGCAGTTACGGCGCTAGCAATCAGCCCCAGCATTTT.

V and J are TRBV2 and TRBJ2-1; TRBD2 matches at 7 bases. The CDR3 extends over 14 amino acids. Trimming at V came to 6 bases and at J to 0 bases, leaving 2 bases not matched to a gene. The V gene's germline CDR1 is SNHLY and CDR2 FYNNEI. CDR3 sequence: CASRRTSSYNEQFF. Written as DNA, the CDR3 is TGTGCCAGCAGGAGGACTAGCTCCTACAATGAGCAGTTCTTC.

This chain connects TRBV19 to TRBJ2-2; TRBD2 agrees at 7 bases. Trimming cost V 1 base and J 5 bases; bases outside gene matches: 7. The CDR3 is 16 residues long. Germline V gene sequence: CDR1 LNHDA, CDR2 SQIVND (reference sequence). DNA for the CDR3: TGTGCCAGTAGTATAGCCCTGACTAGCCGGACCGGGGAGCTGTTTTTT. Translating gives CASSIALTSRTGELFF.

This chain connects TRBV9 to TRBJ1-1; D ambiguous. The length of the CDR3 is 14 residues. Germline V gives CDR1 SGDLS, CDR2 YYNGEE. V was clipped by 0 bases and J by 0 bases, with 6 bases between them. DNA for the CDR3: TGTGCCAGCAGCGTAGACCCAGTGAACACTGAAGCTTTCTTT. Protein product: CASSVDPVNTEAFF.

This chain connects TRBV19 to TRBJ1-5, with a weak D call TRBD1 (5 bases). The V end lost 3 bases, the J end lost 6 bases, and 12 bases lay between the germline ends. The CDR3 is made up of 14 amino acids. Germline-derived CDR1 and CDR2 are LNHDA and SQIVND (reference sequence). CDR3 residues: CASSIQGSGQPQHF. The CDR3 DNA is TGTGCCAGTAGTATTCAGGGCTCGGGTCAGCCCCAGCATTTT.

This clone was found once. The genes are TRBV5-1 and TRBJ2-7; TRBD1 aligns across 7 bases. Germline assignment: CDR1 SGHRS and CDR2 YFSETQ. The length of the CDR3 is 18 residues. V dropped 3 bases and J dropped 7; count of bases not matched to a gene: 22. CDR3 in DNA: TGCGCCAGCAGCTCCCTTTCCCGGACAGGAACCCCCAGGGGGGAGCAGTACTTC. The encoded protein is CASSSLSRTGTPRGEQYF.

The V call is TRBV7-9, the J call TRBJ1-1, with TRBD1 matching 9 bases. V shed 5 bases, J shed 0 bases, and the junction held 7 bases outside the gene matches. CDR3 length: 16 residues. Germline V CDR1 and CDR2: SEHNR, FQNEAQ (reference sequence). This chain's CDR3 is CASSQQGASVNTEAFF. Here the CDR3 DNA reads TGTGCCAGCAGCCAACAGGGGGCTAGCGTGAACACTGAAGCTTTCTTT.

The chain combines TRBV27 with TRBJ2-1; D uncertain. This CDR3 contains 15 residues. V gave up 5 bases and J gave up 4 bases, with 15 bases separating them. The germline CDR1 and CDR2 sequences are MNHEY and SMNVEV (reference sequence). The CDR3 region is CASSPHAETYNEQFF. In DNA form, the CDR3 reads TGTGCCAGCAGTCCACACGCAGAGACGTACAATGAGCAGTTCTTC.

This chain joins TRBV5-1 and TRBJ1-1; no firm D call. This CDR3 has 13 amino acids. V was shortened by 2 bases and J by 2 bases, with 7 bases between the two germline ends. Germline lookup yields CDR1 SGHRS and CDR2 YFSETQ. CDR3 region: CASSLDINTEAFF. CDR3 DNA: TGCGCCAGCAGCTTAGATATCAACACTGAAGCTTTCTTT.

This clone came up a few times. This chain joins TRBV4-3 and TRBJ2-7; TRBD1 aligns across 8 bases. Germline V gene sequence: CDR1 LGHNA, CDR2 YSLEER. The CDR3 consists of 15 residues. The V segment lost 3 bases and the J segment 2 bases; nucleotides outside the gene matches: 6. CDR3 sequence: CASSQSTGAPYEQYF. For the CDR3, the DNA is TGCGCCAGCAGCCAGTCGACAGGGGCACCCTACGAGCAGTACTTC.

V usage is TRBV6-5 and J usage is TRBJ1-1; 9 positions agree with TRBD1. The CDR3 consists of 13 residues. The V gene end was trimmed by 6 bases and the J gene end by 3 bases; junction bases not matched to a gene: 2. Germline V gene lookup returns CDR1 MNHEY and CDR2 SVGAGI. CDR3 loop: CASRWDRDTEAFF. The DNA of the CDR3 is TGTGCCAGCAGATGGGACAGGGACACTGAAGCTTTCTTT.

V gene TRBV11-2 combines with J gene TRBJ2-2, with 10 bases lining up with TRBD2. The CDR3 covers 16 residues. Germline V gives CDR1 SGHAT, CDR2 FQNNGV. Unmatched junction bases numbered 9, after V lost 7 bases and J lost 4 bases. CDR3 loop: CASTVSGGPSTGELFF. The CDR3 DNA follows: TGTGCCAGCACCGTTAGCGGGGGGCCCTCCACCGGGGAGCTGTTTTTT. Full variable domain (outside the CDR3, taken from reference TRBV11-2 and TRBJ2-2): EAGVAQSPRYKIIEKRQSVAFWCNPISGHATLYWYQQILGQGPKLLIQFQNNGVVDDSQLPKDRFSAERLKGVDSTLKIQPAKLEDSAVYLCASTVSGGPSTGELFFGEGSRLTVL.

This clone showed up just once. This sample includes further DNA sequences coding for the same CDR3. This rearrangement joins TRBV18 to TRBJ2-3; D is undetermined. CDR1 and CDR2 (germline): KGHSH, LQKENI. V lost 0 bases to trimming and J lost 1 base, with 2 bases between them. The CDR3 totals 13 residues. The CDR3 loop is CASSPPGTDTQYF. In nucleotides, the CDR3 is TGTGCCAGCTCACCACCGGGCACAGATACGCAGTATTTT.

V and J are TRBV10-1 and TRBJ2-1; D possibly uses TRBD1 or TRBD2 (6 bases each). The CDR3 extends over 14 amino acids. V lost 3 bases and J lost 6, with 12 bases in between. Germline V gives CDR1 WNHNN, CDR2 SYGVQD (reference sequence). The CDR3 bases are TGCGCCAGCAGTGACGGGGGCTCCCTCAATGAGCAGTTCTTC. This encodes CASSDGGSLNEQFF.

Points on this clone: The germline gene is not matched at one end of the junction; a read error may be the cause. V and J are TRBV4-1 and TRBJ2-5, with TRBD2 identical over 10 bases. Germline values: CDR1 MGHRA, CDR2 YSYEKL. CDR3 length equals 16 residues. This chain's CDR3 is CASSEGAGGRQEAQYF. CDR3 nucleotide sequence: TGCGCCAGTTCAGAGGGAGCGGGGGGGCGGCAAGAGGCCCAGTACTTC.

The chain is built from TRBV7-2 and TRBJ1-6; 9 bases match TRBD1. J was trimmed by 7 bases and V by 5 bases; bases with no gene match: 6. The CDR3 loop spans 15 amino acids. Germline V CDR1 and CDR2: SGHTA, FQGNSA. CDR3 DNA: TGTGCCAGCAGCATACAACAGGGGGCAAATTCACCCCTCCACTTT. Translation gives CASSIQQGANSPLHF.

The chain combines TRBV10-3 with TRBJ2-2; 8 bases line up with TRBD1. The germline V gene has CDR1 ENHRY and CDR2 SYGVKD. The ends lost 10 bases at V and 5 bases at J; junction bases unmatched: 6. The CDR3 consists of 13 residues. The CDR3 region is CATQGAPTGELFF. The CDR3, as DNA: TGTGCCACCCAGGGGGCGCCGACCGGGGAGCTGTTTTTT.

This sequence joins TRBV30 and TRBJ1-5, with 9 nucleotides matching TRBD1. Trimming removed 4 bases from V and 4 bases from J; junction bases left unmatched: 8. Germline loops: CDR1 GTSNPN, CDR2 SVGIG (reference sequence). This CDR3 has 15 amino acids. CDR3 amino acids: CAWKPGDRVNQPQHF. CDR3 sequence (DNA): TGTGCCTGGAAGCCGGGGGACAGGGTAAATCAGCCCCAGCATTTT.

The chain employs TRBV7-2 and TRBJ2-7, with D perhaps TRBD2 (6 bases). The CDR3 totals 14 residues. Germline assignment: CDR1 SGHTA and CDR2 FQGNSA. Trimming pared 1 base from V and 0 bases from J, leaving 7 bases between. CDR3 in DNA: TGTGCCAGCAGCTTAGGGGGGGTCTCCTACGAGCAGTACTTC. This translates into CASSLGGVSYEQYF. Using reference TRBV7-2 and TRBJ2-7 for the parts outside the CDR3, the full variable domain is GAGVSQSPSNKVTEKGKDVELRCDPISGHTALYWYRQSLGQGLEFLIYFQGNSAPDKSGLPSDRFSAERTGGSVSTLTIQRTQQEDSAVYLCASSLGGVSYEQYFGPGTRLTVT.

The chain links TRBV30 to TRBJ1-1; TRBD1 is a possible D gene (5 bases). CDR1 is GTSNPN, CDR2 SVGIG, per germline (reference sequence). The ends were cut back, 1 base at V and 6 bases at J, with 6 bases in the middle. This CDR3 comprises 11 residues. Here the CDR3 reads CAWSGGPEAFF. The CDR3 DNA follows: TGTGCCTGGAGTGGGGGACCTGAAGCTTTCTTT. Full variable domain (rest looked up from reference TRBV30 and TRBJ1-1): SQTIHQWPATLVQPVGSPLSLECTVEGTSNPNLYWYRQAAGRGLQLLFYSVGIGQISSEVPQNLSASRPQDRQFILSSKKLLLSDSGFYLCAWSGGPEAFFGQGTRLTVV.

This chain uses TRBV6-2 or TRBV6-3 with TRBJ2-5, with TRBD2 identical over 10 bases. The trim removed 3 bases at V and 3 bases at J, leaving 7 bases unmatched. Per germline, CDR1 MNHEY and CDR2 SVGEGT. The CDR3 runs to 16 residues. The chain's CDR3 is CASSYSAGGIEETQYF. CDR3 nucleotide sequence: TGTGCCAGCAGTTATTCAGCGGGGGGGATTGAAGAGACCCAGTACTTC.

With respect to this clone: A read error may account for a junction end that differs from germline. The rearrangement joins TRBV9 to TRBJ2-7; 8 nucleotides match TRBD2. CDR3 length equals 16 residues. Per the germline V gene, CDR1 is SGDLS and CDR2 is YYNGEE. CDR3 protein: CASSVGAGDLPYVQYF. Here the CDR3 DNA reads TGTGCCAGCAGCGTAGGAGCGGGGGACCTTCCTTACGTGCAGTACTTC. Full variable domain (rest looked up from reference TRBV9 and TRBJ2-7): DSGVTQTPKHLITATGQRVTLRCSPRSGDLSVYWYQQSLDQGLQFLIQYYNGEERAKGNILERFSAQQFPDLHSELNLSSLELGDSALYFCASSVGAGDLPYVQYFGPGTRLTVT.